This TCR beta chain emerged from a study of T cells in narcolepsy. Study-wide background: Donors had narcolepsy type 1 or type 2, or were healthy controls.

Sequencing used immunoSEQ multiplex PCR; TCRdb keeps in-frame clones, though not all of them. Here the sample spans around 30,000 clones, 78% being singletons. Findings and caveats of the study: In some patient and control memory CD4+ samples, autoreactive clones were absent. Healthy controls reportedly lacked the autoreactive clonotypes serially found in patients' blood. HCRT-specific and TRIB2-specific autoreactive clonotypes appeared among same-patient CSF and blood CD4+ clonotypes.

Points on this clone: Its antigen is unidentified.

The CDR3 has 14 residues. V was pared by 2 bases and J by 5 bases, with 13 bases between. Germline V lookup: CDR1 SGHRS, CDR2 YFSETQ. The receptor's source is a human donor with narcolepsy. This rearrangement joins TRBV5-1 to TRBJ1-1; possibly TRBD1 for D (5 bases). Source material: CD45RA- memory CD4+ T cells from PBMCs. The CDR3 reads CASSFNQGGTEAFF. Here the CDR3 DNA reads TGCGCCAGCAGCTTCAACCAGGGAGGGACTGAAGCTTTCTTT. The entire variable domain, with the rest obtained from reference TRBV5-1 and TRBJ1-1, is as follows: KAGVTQTPRYLIKTRGQQVTLSCSPISGHRSVSWYQQTPGQGLQFLFEYFSETQRNKGNFPGRFSGRQFSNSRSEMNVSTLELGDSALYLCASSFNQGGTEAFFGQGTRLTVV.